This T cell receptor (beta chain) is drawn from a study of blood T cell repertoires in COVID-19. The overall study: Sample material is recorded as cDNA or gDNA derived from T cells, B-cell-depleted T cells, or PBMCs.

Authors' methods: The assay estimated nucleated cells by amplifying reference gene primers. Repertoires were generated with immunoSEQ multiplex PCR, while TCRdb's copy carries only in-frame clones and drops some. The DNA was the basis for D and trimming; V, J and clone size are from that table. The table has more than 65,000 clones, around nine tenths seen once. The germline gives CDR1 SQVTM, CDR2 ANQGSEA. The CDR3 is 15 amino acids. V was pared by 6 bases and J by 1 base, with 17 bases between. Sequencing used peripheral blood. The TCR was taken from a woman of 80 years or more with active or convalescent COVID-19. The V call is TRBV29-1, the J call TRBJ2-3; TRBD2 might be the D (6 bases). The CDR3 nucleotides are TGCAGCGTCCTCAGGTGGGACTCGGGCACAGATACGCAGTATTTT. It is translated as CSVLRWDSGTDTQYF.